Listed below are T cell receptor beta chains from one sample, sequenced in a study of blood T cells in healthy people across ages. TCRdb re-analysed the 5' RACE reads in MiXCR, keeping a single row per CDR3 protein. The repertoire holds over 950,000 distinct CDR3 sequences, with roughly two fifths as singletons. The sample consisted of blood. These receptors came from a man younger than 35 in good health. Both conserved end residues are trimmed from each CDR3. Each record gives: clone size, J gene, V gene, CDR3 protein. Clone size, where shown, is once, few, many, or a class for clones that have expanded.

NA	TRBJ1-3	TRBV12-3/TRBV12-4	ASSTDRDGNTIY
NA	TRBJ2-7	TRBV2	ASGRRVTYEQY
NA	NA	TRBV2	ASSELVNYEQY
NA	TRBJ2-1	TRBV20-1	SARKPGGVTRQF
few	TRBJ2-1	TRBV7-8	ASRRTGVNNEQF
few	NA	TRBV20-1	SARDDSGKTQY
few	TRBJ1-1	TRBV10-3	AISPNRDMNTEAF
NA	TRBJ2-2	TRBV7-2	ASSARPAGELF
few	TRBJ1-2	TRBV30	ADDGYT
few	TRBJ1-5	TRBV29-1	SVLQGFNQPQH
few	TRBJ1-1	TRBV20-1	SAPSIGEIGEAF
few	TRBJ1-5	TRBV20-1	SAQRVAGGNQPQH
few	TRBJ2-3	TRBV25-1	ASSGGALGWGDTQY
NA	TRBJ1-5	TRBV4-3	ASSQDGGSGNQPQH
NA	TRBJ2-3	TRBV9	ASSPPGGQSTDTQY
few	TRBJ2-3	TRBV2	ASSEKVTTDTQY
NA	TRBJ2-5	TRBV7-6	ASSFLGRGLEETQY
NA	TRBJ2-1	TRBV28	ASSLFSRDNEQF
few	TRBJ1-1	TRBV27	ASSLGDRINTEAF
NA	TRBJ2-1	TRBV3-1	ASSRQGLAGNNEQF
NA	TRBJ1-5	TRBV9	ASSVGGPAPQH
NA	TRBJ2-1	TRBV24-1	ATSDSSGSNEQF
NA	TRBJ2-7	TRBV27	ASSLSWHKPEQY
few	NA	TRBV29-1	SVTSGYHSYNEQY
NA	TRBJ2-7	TRBV12-3/TRBV12-4	ASSFTASGLEQY
once	TRBJ2-1	TRBV7-9	ASSFRDSAYNEQF
few	TRBJ2-2	TRBV18	ASSTTGGDTGELF
NA	TRBJ1-6	TRBV27	ASSLSASPLH
NA	TRBJ2-1	TRBV20-1	SASRSSYNEQF
few	TRBJ2-5	TRBV7-2	ASSLVAGILKY
NA	TRBJ1-2	TRBV20-1	SARDPGQGGYGYT
few	TRBJ1-4	TRBV4-1	ASSQVIQATNEKLF
NA	TRBJ1-4	TRBV4-1	ASSLGQARGEKLF
few	TRBJ2-3	TRBV28	ASSNQIVTIPSTDTQY
NA	TRBJ1-2	TRBV11-2	ASSLDLLTGEDGYT
NA	TRBJ2-4	TRBV12-3/TRBV12-4	ASSTGLAGNNEQY
NA	TRBJ1-2	TRBV12-3/TRBV12-4	ASTSGQGNYGYT
NA	TRBJ1-2	TRBV6-2/TRBV6-3	ASSPTTGLNYGYT
NA	TRBJ1-1	TRBV7-9	ASSLVGDSYMNTEAF
many	TRBJ2-2	TRBV7-9	ASSYRQGVDTGELF
few	TRBJ2-4	TRBV10-3	AIRPGGSYNEQY